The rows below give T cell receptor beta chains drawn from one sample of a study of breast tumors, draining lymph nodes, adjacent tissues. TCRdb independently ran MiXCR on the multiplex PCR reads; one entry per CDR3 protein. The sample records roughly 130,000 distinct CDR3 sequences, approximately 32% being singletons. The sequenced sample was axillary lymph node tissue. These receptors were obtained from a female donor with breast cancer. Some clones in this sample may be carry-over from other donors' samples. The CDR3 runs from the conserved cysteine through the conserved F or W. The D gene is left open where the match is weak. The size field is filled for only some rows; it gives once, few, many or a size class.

CASSKGQYNSPLHF | TGTGCCAGTAGTAAAGGACAGTATAATTCACCCCTCCACTTT | TRBJ1-6 | . | many | TRBV19
CASSFEGGVVAQYF | TGTGCCAGCAGTTTTGAGGGTGGAGTCGTGGCCCAGTACTTC | TRBJ2-5 | . | few | TRBV6-2/TRBV6-3
CASSEILAGIHYEQYF | TGTGCCAGCAGTGAAATCCTAGCGGGGATTCACTACGAGCAGTACTTC | TRBJ2-7 | TRBD2 | many | TRBV6-1
CASSLAQTAGTQYF | TGTGCCAGCAGCTTAGCGCAGACTGCAGGGACCCAGTACTTC | TRBJ2-5 | . | many | TRBV7-9
CSVEDTWSTDTQYF | TGCAGCGTTGAGGACACCTGGAGCACAGATACGCAGTATTTT | TRBJ2-3 | . | many | TRBV29-1
CASSHSERVVETQYF | TGTGCCAGCAGCCACAGTGAGCGGGTTGTTGAGACCCAGTACTTC | TRBJ2-5 | . | many | TRBV3-1
CASSYSQGNQPQHF | TGTGCCAGCAGTTACTCGCAGGGGAATCAGCCCCAGCATTTT | TRBJ1-5 | . | few | TRBV6-5
CSARVLAGGPLWSDTQYF | TGCAGTGCTAGAGTACTAGCGGGGGGCCCCCTTTGGTCAGATACGCAGTATTTT | TRBJ2-3 | TRBD2 | many | TRBV20-1
CASSQQTSWLETQYF | TGTGCCAGCAGTCAACAGACTAGCTGGCTGGAGACCCAGTACTTC | TRBJ2-5 | TRBD2 | many | TRBV6-5
CSTTWTGGTEAFF | TGCAGTACAACATGGACAGGGGGCACTGAAGCTTTCTTT | TRBJ1-1 | TRBD1 | . | TRBV20-1
CASGGTGVYNSPLHF | TGTGCCAGCGGTGGGACAGGAGTATATAATTCACCCCTCCACTTT | TRBJ1-6 | TRBD1 | many | TRBV5-6
CSARDSALYGYTF | TGCAGTGCTAGAGATTCAGCACTCTATGGCTACACCTTC | TRBJ1-2 | . | many | TRBV20-1
CASSSSRDYGYTF | TGTGCCAGCAGTTCCTCCAGGGACTATGGCTACACCTTC | TRBJ1-2 | . | many | TRBV2
CASSFEQGRGYGYTF | TGTGCCAGCAGCTTCGAACAGGGAAGGGGCTATGGCTACACCTTC | TRBJ1-2 | . | many | TRBV5-6
CASSSTEHTGELFF | TGTGCCAGCAGCTCAACCGAGCACACCGGGGAGCTGTTTTTT | TRBJ2-2 | . | . | TRBV7-9
CASSLAGYSPLHF | TGTGCCAGCAGCTTAGCCGGTTATTCACCCCTCCACTTT | TRBJ1-6 | . | many | TRBV7-9
CAISESYGTSYVQYF | TGTGCCATCAGCGAGTCATACGGCACCTCCTACGTGCAGTACTTC | TRBJ2-7 | . | . | TRBV10-3
CAWSVGGSNTEAFF | TGTGCCTGGAGTGTCGGGGGATCGAACACTGAAGCTTTCTTT | TRBJ1-1 | . | . | TRBV30
CSARPLAGGETQYF | TGCAGTGCTAGACCACTAGCGGGTGGAGAGACCCAGTACTTC | TRBJ2-5 | TRBD2 | . | TRBV20-1
CASSQLTGVNTEAFF | TGCGCCAGCAGCCAACTTACAGGGGTGAACACTGAGGCTTTCTTT | TRBJ1-1 | TRBD1 | . | TRBV4-1
CASSWGQGLSGYTF | TGTGCCAGCAGCTGGGGACAGGGGTTAAGTGGCTACACCTTC | TRBJ1-2 | TRBD1 | many | TRBV5-6
CASRFERENEKLFF | TGTGCCAGCAGATTCGAAAGGGAAAATGAAAAACTGTTTTTT | TRBJ1-4 | . | . | TRBV9
CASISGGAGETQYF | TGTGCCAGCATTAGCGGGGGGGCCGGAGAGACCCAGTACTTC | TRBJ2-5 | TRBD2 | many | TRBV2
CASSFWGGGARNTQYF | TGTGCCAGCAGCTTTTGGGGCGGGGGGGCAAGAAATACGCAGTATTTT | TRBJ2-3 | TRBD2 | many | TRBV11-2
CSARDLSVNTEAFF | TGCAGTGCTAGGGATCTCTCCGTGAACACTGAAGCTTTCTTT | TRBJ1-1 | . | . | TRBV20-1
CASSGAAVGVEKLFF | TGTGCCAGCAGCGGGGCGGCTGTAGGGGTTGAAAAACTGTTTTTT | TRBJ1-4 | . | many | TRBV6-5
CASSLGGTGGEKLFF | TGTGCCAGCAGCTTAGGGGGGACAGGAGGCGAAAAGCTGTTTTTT | TRBJ1-4 | TRBD1 | . | TRBV7-6
CASTSQGDLGYTF | TGTGCCAGCACCTCTCAGGGGGATCTTGGCTACACCTTC | TRBJ1-2 | TRBD1 | many | TRBV2
CATRAGGNSGANVLTF | TGCGCCACACGGGCAGGGGGAAACTCTGGGGCCAACGTCCTGACTTTC | TRBJ2-6 | TRBD1 | many | TRBV5-1
CAWNPVGSYNSPLHF | TGTGCCTGGAACCCCGTCGGAAGTTATAATTCACCCCTCCACTTT | TRBJ1-6 | . | many | TRBV30
CASRWLGKETQYF | TGTGCCAGCAGGTGGCTGGGAAAGGAGACCCAGTACTTC | TRBJ2-5 | . | many | TRBV6-2/TRBV6-3
CASTPTSLETQYF | TGTGCCAGCACCCCGACTAGCTTGGAGACCCAGTACTTC | TRBJ2-5 | TRBD2 | many | TRBV2
CSALGGTNEKLFF | TGCAGTGCCCTAGGGGGAACTAATGAAAAACTGTTTTTT | TRBJ1-4 | . | many | TRBV20-1
CASSSWGREEQETQYF | TGTGCCAGTAGTTCGTGGGGGAGGGAAGAGCAAGAGACCCAGTACTTC | TRBJ2-5 | TRBD2 | many | TRBV19
CASSPDSLSETQYF | TGCGCCAGCAGCCCTGACTCCTTGAGTGAGACCCAGTACTTC | TRBJ2-5 | . | many | TRBV5-1
CASSLIGGNEYEQYF | TGCGCCAGCAGCTTGATTGGCGGGAATGAGTACGAGCAGTACTTC | TRBJ2-7 | . | once | TRBV5-1
CASTRHLNTEAFF | TGCGCCAGCACCAGGCACCTGAACACTGAAGCTTTCTTT | TRBJ1-1 | . | few | TRBV5-1
CASSPPGDRQYNEQFF | TGTGCCAGCAGCCCCCCTGGGGACAGGCAGTACAATGAGCAGTTCTTC | TRBJ2-1 | TRBD1 | many | TRBV14
CATSDYRGGGYTF | TGTGCCACCAGTGACTACAGGGGAGGTGGCTACACCTTC | TRBJ1-2 | TRBD1 | . | TRBV24-1
CASSEGFNYGYTF | TGTGCCAGCAGCGAGGGCTTTAACTATGGCTACACCTTC | TRBJ1-2 | . | many | TRBV2
CAWRVADEQFF | TGTGCCTGGAGGGTTGCGGACGAGCAGTTCTTC | TRBJ2-1 | . | many | TRBV30
CASGMTGGGQPQHF | TGTGCCAGCGGGATGACAGGAGGGGGTCAGCCCCAGCATTTT | TRBJ1-5 | . | many | TRBV6-1
CSARAAGGLYQPQHF | TGCAGTGCGAGGGCGGCAGGGGGATTGTATCAGCCCCAGCATTTT | TRBJ1-5 | TRBD1 | many | TRBV20-1
CASSYTGGANVLTF | TGCGCCAGCAGCTACACAGGTGGGGCCAACGTCCTGACTTTC | TRBJ2-6 | . | . | TRBV5-1
CASSLGLAGGSNEQFF | TGTGCCAGCAGCTTGGGACTAGCGGGGGGGTCCAATGAGCAGTTCTTC | TRBJ2-1 | TRBD2 | . | TRBV7-2
CASSIHPGAGGNEQYF | TGTGCCAGTAGTATCCATCCGGGCGCCGGGGGCAACGAGCAGTACTTC | TRBJ2-7 | . | . | TRBV19
CASSQSGGVLAEAFF | TGTGCCAGCAGTCAGTCCGGGGGCGTCTTGGCTGAAGCTTTCTTT | TRBJ1-1 | . | few | TRBV6-5
CSARGTGADLYGYTF | TGCAGTGCTAGAGGGACAGGAGCAGACCTCTATGGCTACACCTTC | TRBJ1-2 | TRBD1 | many | TRBV20-1
CSALSMDSYNSPLHF | TGCAGTGCCCTATCGATGGACTCCTATAATTCACCCCTCCACTTT | TRBJ1-6 | . | many | TRBV20-1
CSARGTGSYEQYF | TGCAGTGCTAGAGGGACAGGTTCCTACGAGCAGTACTTC | TRBJ2-7 | TRBD1 | . | TRBV20-1
CASSVGPGVYEQFF | TGCGCCAGCAGTGTTGGGCCAGGGGTGTATGAGCAGTTCTTC | TRBJ2-1 | . | . | TRBV10-1
CASSAGGGNYGYTF | TGTGCCAGCAGTGCAGGGGGTGGGAACTATGGCTACACCTTC | TRBJ1-2 | TRBD1 | many | TRBV6-6
CASSSTRLLSGNTIYF | TGTGCCAGCAGCTCGACCAGGCTCCTCTCTGGAAACACCATATATTTT | TRBJ1-3 | . | many | TRBV5-8
CASKGGQFNQPQHF | TGTGCCAGTAAGGGAGGGCAGTTCAATCAGCCCCAGCATTTT | TRBJ1-5 | . | many | TRBV19
CASSSAAGGTGELFF | TGCGCCAGCAGCTCGGCGGCCGGGGGCACCGGGGAGCTGTTTTTT | TRBJ2-2 | . | many | TRBV5-1